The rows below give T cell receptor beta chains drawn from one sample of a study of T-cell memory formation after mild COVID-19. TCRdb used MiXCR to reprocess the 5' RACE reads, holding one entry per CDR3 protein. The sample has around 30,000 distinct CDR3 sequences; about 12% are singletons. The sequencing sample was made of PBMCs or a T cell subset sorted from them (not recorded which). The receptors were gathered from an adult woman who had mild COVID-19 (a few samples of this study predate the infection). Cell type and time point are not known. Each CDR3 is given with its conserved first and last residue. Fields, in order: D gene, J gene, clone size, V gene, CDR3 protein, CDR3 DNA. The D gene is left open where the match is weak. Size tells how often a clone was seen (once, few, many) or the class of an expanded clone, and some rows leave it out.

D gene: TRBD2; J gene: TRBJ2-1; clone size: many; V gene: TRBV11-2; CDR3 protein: CASSPLSLAGYYNEQFF; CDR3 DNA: TGTGCCAGCAGCCCTTTGTCCCTAGCGGGATACTACAATGAGCAGTTCTTC
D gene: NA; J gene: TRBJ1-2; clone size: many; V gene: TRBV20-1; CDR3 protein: CSADPQGTNYGYTF; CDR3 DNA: TGCAGTGCTGATCCACAGGGCACTAACTATGGCTACACCTTC
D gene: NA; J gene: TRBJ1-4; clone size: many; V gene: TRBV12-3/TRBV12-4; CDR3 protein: CASSPGRSGNEKLFF; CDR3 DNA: TGTGCCAGCAGTCCAGGGAGGTCTGGGAATGAAAAACTGTTTTTT
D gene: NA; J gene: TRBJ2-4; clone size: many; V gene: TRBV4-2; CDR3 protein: CASSQDPPGALAKNIQYF; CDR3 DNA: TGTGCCAGCAGCCAAGATCCCCCCGGGGCCTTAGCCAAAAACATTCAGTACTTC
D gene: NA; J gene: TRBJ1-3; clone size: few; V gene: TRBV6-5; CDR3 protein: CASSYGGISGNTIYF; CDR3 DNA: TGTGCCAGCAGTTACGGAGGGATCTCTGGAAACACCATATATTTT
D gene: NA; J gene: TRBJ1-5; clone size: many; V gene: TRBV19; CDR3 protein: CASSPGRVSSNQPQHF; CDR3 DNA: TGTGCCAGTAGCCCGGGGAGGGTGAGTAGCAATCAGCCCCAGCATTTT
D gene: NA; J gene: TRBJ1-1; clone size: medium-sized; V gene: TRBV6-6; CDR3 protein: CASSLTGGNTEAFF; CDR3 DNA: TGTGCCAGCAGTTTGACAGGCGGCAACACTGAAGCTTTCTTT
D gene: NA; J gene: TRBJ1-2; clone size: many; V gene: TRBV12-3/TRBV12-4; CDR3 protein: CASSLAGGYYGYTF; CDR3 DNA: TGTGCCAGCAGTTTGGCGGGAGGTTATTATGGCTACACCTTC
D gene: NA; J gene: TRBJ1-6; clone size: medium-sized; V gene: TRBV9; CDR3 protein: CASSVIDSPLHF; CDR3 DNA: TGTGCCAGCAGCGTAATCGATTCACCCCTCCACTTT
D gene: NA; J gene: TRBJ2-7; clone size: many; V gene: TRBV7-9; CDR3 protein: CASSAGTPSYEQYF; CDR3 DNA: TGTGCCAGCAGCGCCGGGACACCCTCCTACGAGCAGTACTTC
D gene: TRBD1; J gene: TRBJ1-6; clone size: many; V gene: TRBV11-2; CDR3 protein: CASSFRQGSGEKYNSPLHF; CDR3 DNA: TGTGCCAGCAGCTTTCGACAGGGGTCTGGGGAAAAGTATAATTCACCCCTCCACTTT
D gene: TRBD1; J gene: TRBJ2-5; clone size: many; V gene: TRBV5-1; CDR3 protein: CASSSGTEGVTQYF; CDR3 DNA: TGCGCCAGCAGCTCCGGGACAGAGGGAGTGACCCAGTACTTC
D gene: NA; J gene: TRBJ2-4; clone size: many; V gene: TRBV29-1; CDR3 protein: CSARQGAKNIQYF; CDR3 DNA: TGCAGCGCCCGCCAAGGGGCCAAAAACATTCAGTACTTC
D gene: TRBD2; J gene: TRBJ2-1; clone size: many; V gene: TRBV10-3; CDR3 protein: CAISGGLASYNEQFF; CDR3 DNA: TGTGCCATCAGTGGGGGACTAGCGTCCTACAATGAGCAGTTCTTC
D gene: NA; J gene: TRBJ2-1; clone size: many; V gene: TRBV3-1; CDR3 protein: CASSQRISIGARGNEQFF; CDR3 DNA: TGTGCCAGCAGCCAACGGATCTCAATCGGGGCAAGGGGCAATGAGCAGTTCTTC
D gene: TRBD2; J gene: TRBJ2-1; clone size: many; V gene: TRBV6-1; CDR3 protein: CASNVAGGPNEQFF; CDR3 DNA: TGTGCCAGCAACGTAGCGGGAGGGCCTAATGAGCAGTTCTTC
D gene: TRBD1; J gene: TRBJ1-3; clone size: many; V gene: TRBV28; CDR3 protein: CASDRGSGNTIYF; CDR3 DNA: TGTGCCAGCGACAGGGGGTCTGGAAACACCATATATTTT
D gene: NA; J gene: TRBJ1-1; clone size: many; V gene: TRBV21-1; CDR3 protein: CASSKDRSLNTEAFF; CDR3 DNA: TGTGCCAGCAGCAAGGACAGAAGTTTGAACACTGAAGCTTTCTTT
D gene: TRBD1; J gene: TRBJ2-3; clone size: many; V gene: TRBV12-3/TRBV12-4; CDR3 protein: CASKPGQHTDTQYF; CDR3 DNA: TGTGCCAGTAAGCCGGGACAGCACACAGATACGCAGTATTTT
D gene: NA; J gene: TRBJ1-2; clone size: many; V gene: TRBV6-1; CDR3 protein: CASSYTGTAYGYTF; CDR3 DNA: TGTGCCAGCAGCTATACCGGGACGGCTTATGGCTACACCTTC
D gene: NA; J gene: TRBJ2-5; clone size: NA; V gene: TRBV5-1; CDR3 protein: CASILTGALMETQYF; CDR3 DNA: TGCGCCAGCATTCTCACGGGGGCGCTGATGGAGACCCAGTACTTC
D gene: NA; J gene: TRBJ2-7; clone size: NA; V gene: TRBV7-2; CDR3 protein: CASSLTYEQYF; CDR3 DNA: TGTGCCAGCAGCTTGACGTACGAGCAGTACTTC
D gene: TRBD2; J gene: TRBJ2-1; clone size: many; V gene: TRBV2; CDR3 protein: CASSSLAGGPEQFF; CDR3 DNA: TGTGCCAGCAGTTCACTAGCGGGGGGGCCGGAGCAGTTCTTC
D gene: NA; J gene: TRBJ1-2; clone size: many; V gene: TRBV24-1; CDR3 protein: CATSDVHGSDYGYTF; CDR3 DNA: TGTGCCACCAGTGACGTCCACGGATCCGACTATGGCTACACCTTC